This T cell receptor (beta chain) was captured in a study of vaccination effects on CD4 cells after COVID-19. To note about this clone: As yet, its antigen is unknown.

TCRdb keeps only in-frame clones here, not all; method: immunoSEQ multiplex PCR. The sample has about 46,000 clones, under 85% seen once; the top ten hold under 7%. The V and J ends lost 8 bases and 4 bases respectively, with 9 bases between them. Germline-derived CDR1 and CDR2 are SNHLY and FYNNEI. The CDR3 covers 11 residues. The culture ran for approximately nine days before CD4+ T cells were isolated. Documented for the person is a PCR-confirmed SARS-CoV-2 infection occurring between March and December 2020. BNT162b2 vaccine or mRNA-1273 vaccine was given to participants in two doses. Specimen: CD4+ T cells from PBMCs cultured without peptide, collected after COVID-19 vaccination. The origin of this receptor is a human donor who had a prior SARS-CoV-2 infection. The rearrangement uses TRBV2 and TRBJ2-7; D gene unclear. This CDR3 is CASRYHYEQYF. In DNA, the CDR3 is TGTGCCAGCCGTTACCATTACGAGCAGTACTTC.